Listed below are T cell receptor beta chains from one sample, sequenced in a study of blood T cell repertoires in COVID-19. Using immunoSEQ multiplex PCR, the repertoire was profiled, and TCRdb retains in-frame clones only, with some absent. The sample comprises 130,000 to 150,000 clones, around 80% of which are singletons, and around 9.6% rests with the top ten. Sequenced: peripheral blood. Receptors originate from a man in his sixties with active or convalescent COVID-19. The CDR3 runs from the conserved cysteine through the conserved F or W. The D gene is left open where the match is weak. Size is omitted from some rows. Given values are once, few, many or a class for expanded clones.

once,TRBJ2-2,-,TRBV21-1,TGTGCCAGCAGCGCGTTGGAGACAGGGGGCTGCACCGGGGAGCTGTTTTTT,CASSALETGGCTGELFF
-,TRBJ2-3,-,TRBV10-1,TGCGCCAGCCGCCCAAACTACAACACAGATACGCAGTATTTT,CASRPNYNTDTQYF
-,TRBJ1-2,TRBD1,TRBV13,TGTGCCAGCAGCATGGGACAGGGGGCCGGCTACACCTTC,CASSMGQGAGYTF
few,TRBJ1-5,-,TRBV4-3,TGCGCCAGCAGCCAAGATCATAGGGCAGGGGAACACCAGCCCCAGCATTTT,CASSQDHRAGEHQPQHF
-,TRBJ1-2,TRBD1,TRBV27,TGTGCCAGCAGTTCCCGACAGGGGGCGGATGGCTACACCTTC,CASSSRQGADGYTF
-,TRBJ2-3,TRBD1,TRBV19,TGTGCCAGTAGTAGGGAGACAGGGGGCGTCGCCACAGATACGCAGTATTTT,CASSRETGGVATDTQYF
-,TRBJ1-2,-,TRBV5-4,TGTGCCAGCACCGGGGGGGGTGGCAACTATGGCTACACCTTC,CASTGGGGNYGYTF
-,TRBJ1-5,-,TRBV11-2,TGTGCCAGCAGCTTAGATAACGGTCAGCCCCAGCATTTT,CASSLDNGQPQHF
-,TRBJ1-1,-,TRBV28,TGTGCCAGCAGTTTTAGGGGCAGGGGAGTCTTGGACACTGAAGCTTTCTTT,CASSFRGRGVLDTEAFF
-,TRBJ2-5,TRBD1,TRBV27,TGTGCCAGCAGTTATACCGGGACAGCGTTCCAAGAGACCCAGTACTTC,CASSYTGTAFQETQYF
-,TRBJ2-3,TRBD2,TRBV10-3,TGTGCCATCAGTAGCGGGGCGGCGGATACGCAGTATTTT,CAISSGAADTQYF
-,TRBJ2-7,TRBD2,TRBV18,TGTGCCAGCTCACCCAGGACTAGCGGGGGGACTATCTCCTACGAGCAGTACTTC,CASSPRTSGGTISYEQYF
-,TRBJ1-3,-,TRBV7-9,TGTGCCAGCAGCCAACCCGCCGGGACACTCGAAAACACCATATATTTT,CASSQPAGTLENTIYF
-,TRBJ2-1,TRBD2,TRBV7-6,TGTGCCAGCAGCTCTATTACGGGGGGGCAGGCCTACAATGAGCAGTTCTTC,CASSSITGGQAYNEQFF
-,TRBJ2-3,-,TRBV5-6,TGTGCCAGCAGTCCCCTAGAGTACGATACGCAGTATTTT,CASSPLEYDTQYF
-,TRBJ2-5,-,TRBV11-3,TGTGCCAGCAGCTTAGCGGGAGCAGGCTGGGAGACCCAGTACTTC,CASSLAGAGWETQYF
-,TRBJ1-2,-,TRBV5-1,TGCGCCAGCAGCTTGGCCGGTAACTATGGCTACACCTTC,CASSLAGNYGYTF
few,TRBJ1-2,-,TRBV7-9,TGTGCCAGCAGCCTACAGGGATTCCCCAACTATGGCTACACCTTC,CASSLQGFPNYGYTF
-,TRBJ2-1,TRBD1,TRBV27,TGTGCCAGCAGTTTATCAGGGGGCCCCTCCTACAATGAGCAGTTCTTC,CASSLSGGPSYNEQFF
-,TRBJ1-6,-,TRBV11-3,TGTGCCAGCAGCTTAGACGGGGTCTCCTATAATTCACCCCTCCACTTT,CASSLDGVSYNSPLHF
-,TRBJ1-1,TRBD1,TRBV6-6,TGTGCCAGCAGAGGACAGGTCGAGAACACTGAAGCTTTCTTT,CASRGQVENTEAFF
-,TRBJ2-1,-,TRBV5-6,TGTGCCAGCAGCTTAGTAGGGGGTTCTAGTGAGCAGTTCTTC,CASSLVGGSSEQFF
-,TRBJ1-3,-,TRBV19,TGTGCCACTCACGCCTCTGGGCACACCATATATTTT,CATHASGHTIYF
-,TRBJ2-7,TRBD1,TRBV18,TGTGCCAGCTCATGGGGACAGGGGTCCTACGAGCAGTACTTC,CASSWGQGSYEQYF
few,TRBJ1-1,-,TRBV29-1,TGCAGCGGGGACATGACCCTCACGGGTACTGAAGCTTTCTTT,CSGDMTLTGTEAFF
-,TRBJ1-2,TRBD1,TRBV7-9,TGTGCCAGCAGCCACAGGGGCATTAACTATGGCTACACCTTC,CASSHRGINYGYTF
-,TRBJ1-1,-,TRBV7-2,TGTGCCAGCAGCCCTGGCAGGAACACTGAAGCTTTCTTT,CASSPGRNTEAFF
few,TRBJ2-5,TRBD2,TRBV11-3,TGTGCCAGCAGCTTAACAGCGGGGGGGCGGGAGACCCAGTACTTC,CASSLTAGGRETQYF
-,TRBJ2-3,-,TRBV6-1,TGTGCCAGCAGTGAAATAGGGCGGAGGGCCCCAGATACGCAGTATTTT,CASSEIGRRAPDTQYF
-,TRBJ1-2,-,TRBV5-6,TGTGCCAGCAGCTTAAGGCGCGGAATAGACGGCTACACCTTC,CASSLRRGIDGYTF
-,TRBJ1-4,TRBD1,TRBV6-5,TGTGCCAGCAGTTACTGGGGGACAGATAATGAAAAACTGTTTTTT,CASSYWGTDNEKLFF
-,TRBJ1-2,-,TRBV15,TGTGCCACCAGCAGAGATAGCAGTGTCTCTAGGTATGGCTACACCTTC,CATSRDSSVSRYGYTF
-,TRBJ1-5,TRBD1,TRBV5-4,TGTGCCAGCAGCCCAGGGGGCGGAAATCAGCCCCAGCATTTT,CASSPGGGNQPQHF
-,TRBJ1-2,-,TRBV20-1,TGCAGTGCTAGTGCGACAGGCGACTATGGCTACACCTTC,CSASATGDYGYTF
-,TRBJ2-6,TRBD2,TRBV7-8,TGTGCCAGCATCCTCCCGCGGGGGGGGGCAGACTCTGGGGCCAACGTCCTGACTTTC,CASILPRGGADSGANVLTF
few,TRBJ1-1,TRBD1,TRBV19,TGTGCCAGTAGTATAGCTTGGACAGGAAACACTGAAGCTTTCTTT,CASSIAWTGNTEAFF
once,TRBJ2-5,-,TRBV6-5,TGTGCCAGCAGTTACCCCGGACAAGGTCAGAGGGAGACCCAGTACTTC,CASSYPGQGQRETQYF
-,TRBJ1-6,TRBD1,TRBV11-2,TGTGCCAGCAGATTAAGGACAGGGACTTCAACCCTCCACTTT,CASRLRTGTSTLHF
-,TRBJ1-1,TRBD1,TRBV19,TGTGCCAGTAGGGACAGGGAACCTGAAGCTTTCTTT,CASRDREPEAFF
-,TRBJ1-5,-,TRBV6-6,TGTGCCAGCAGTCGCGACAGATCTAGCAATCAGCCCCAGCATTTT,CASSRDRSSNQPQHF
-,TRBJ2-3,-,TRBV15,TGTGCCACCAGTCGACAGGCCACGCAGTATTTT,CATSRQATQYF
-,TRBJ2-7,-,TRBV5-6,TGTGCCAGCAGCTTGGAAGGGGTGTTCATCCACGAGCAGTACTTC,CASSLEGVFIHEQYF
-,TRBJ1-5,TRBD1,TRBV7-9,TGTGCCAGCAGCTTAGCGCTAGGACAGGGGATCCAGCCCCAGCATTTT,CASSLALGQGIQPQHF
-,TRBJ2-3,TRBD2,TRBV6-2/TRBV6-3,TGTGCCAGCAGCTCCAGACTAGCGGGAGCGGGCACAGATACGCAGTATTTT,CASSSRLAGAGTDTQYF
-,TRBJ1-2,-,TRBV19,TGTGCCAGTAGTATCAGGGTAGTTGGCCTACTGCTCTATGGCTACACCTTC,CASSIRVVGLLLYGYTF
-,TRBJ2-4,-,TRBV6-2/TRBV6-3,TGTGCCAGCAGTTTACGGACAGATATAAGAAACAGCCGAAACATTCAGTACTTC,CASSLRTDIRNSRNIQYF
-,TRBJ2-1,TRBD2,TRBV19,TGTGCCAGTAGTCCAGGACTAGCGGGAGGTATACCCCAGTTCTTC,CASSPGLAGGIPQFF
-,TRBJ1-2,TRBD1,TRBV7-9,TGTGCCAGCAGCCCAGAGGGGACAGGACACTATGGCTACACCTTC,CASSPEGTGHYGYTF
-,TRBJ1-5,-,TRBV11-2,TGTGCCAGCAGCCGAGGCGCCAATCAGCCCCAGCATTTT,CASSRGANQPQHF
-,TRBJ1-5,-,TRBV10-2,TGCGCCAGCAGGCAGGGAGGAAGCAATCAGCCCCAGCATTTT,CASRQGGSNQPQHF
-,TRBJ2-1,TRBD1,TRBV5-8,TGTGCCAGCAGCTTGACAGGGGGAGGCAATGAGCAGTTCTTC,CASSLTGGGNEQFF
-,TRBJ1-1,TRBD1,TRBV9,TGTGCCAGCAGACGAAGGACAGGAGGTGAAGCTTTCTTT,CASRRRTGGEAFF
-,TRBJ1-1,-,TRBV3-1/TRBV3-2,TGTGCCAGCAGCCAAGCGGGTAGTACTGAAGCTTTCTTT,CASSQAGSTEAFF
-,TRBJ2-7,TRBD2,TRBV6-2/TRBV6-3,TGTGCCAGCAGTTTCCTAAGCGGGGGGTACTACGAGCAGTACTTC,CASSFLSGGYYEQYF
-,TRBJ2-7,TRBD1,TRBV11-3,TGTGCCAGCAGCTTATCAGGGGGCGGCTCCTACGAGCAGTACTTC,CASSLSGGGSYEQYF
-,TRBJ1-5,TRBD1,TRBV7-2,TGTGCCAGCAGCACCGACAGGGAGGAGGGTCAGCCCCAGCATTTT,CASSTDREEGQPQHF
-,TRBJ1-5,-,TRBV27,TGTGCCAGCAGCCCAAGAGGGGAGGGTAGCAATCAGCCCCAGCATTTT,CASSPRGEGSNQPQHF